The source of this T cell receptor beta chain is a study of T-cell reconstitution after alpha-beta-depleted transplantation in children (dated by TCRdb to 2015 to 2016). A note on the overall study: T-cell immune reconstitution after TCRalphabeta/CD19-depleted allogeneic hematopoietic cell transplantation in children was quantitatively tracked in the study by means of TCR repertoire profiling. Summary of the overall study and its limitations: In some patients, the high TCRbeta diversity seen at day 60 was put down to recipient T cells and intrathymic progenitors that had survived conditioning. Over subsequent months, a decline in hyperexpanded clone frequencies was noted, and after one year, T-cell counts and TCRbeta diversity were mostly ascribed to newly produced T cells. Apparently early alphabetaT-cell count recovery about two months after transplant reportedly relied on only several hundred rapidly expanded clones derived from non-depleted graft cells.

This clonotype occurred many times. Its antigen is still unknown. No quality values exist for individual bases; no much larger clone is one base distant. The CDR3 runs 13 amino acids, cysteine and phenylalanine included. Of the read, only the CDR3 DNA is kept; its 39 bases are in frame from base 1. Looking up the germline V gene yields CDR1 SQVTM and CDR2 ANQGSEA. V is clipped by 7 bases and J by 3 bases, and the sequence between their germline boundaries is 15 bases long. The intended sense of this specimen's treatment or condition label: allogeneic hematopoietic cell transplantation with graft depleted of TCRalphabeta T cells and CD19 B cells. Transplant recipients were children who received TCRalphabeta/CD19-depleted allogeneic hematopoietic cell grafts. Libraries were built with PCR. This sample was sequenced with an Illumina HiSeq 2500. TCR library preparation used molecular barcoding, with unique molecular identifiers applied to normalize quantification of the TCRbeta repertoire. TCRdb cleaned the public reads at Q25 with fastp, built clones with MiXCR and kept in-frame beta chains. Rows are combined by CDR3 protein, so each entry shows the most common genes and DNA. The sample profile shows 200,000 to 300,000 distinct CDR3 sequences; roughly 8% of them were found once. The top ten clones comprise roughly 5.8% of the sample.

The chain employs TRBV29-1 and TRBJ2-5; the D gene is possibly TRBD2, with 7 bases matching. The sequence was obtained from a male patient under 18 who had a stem cell transplant for acute lymphoblastic leukemia, so the T cells may come from the graft donor. Material: PBMCs, mostly from graft donor cells, obtained 180 days after TCRalphabeta/CD19-depleted stem cell transplant. The CDR3 region has the sequence CSAFTGREETQYF. The bases read TGCAGCGCTTTCACAGGGAGGGAAGAGACCCAGTACTTC.